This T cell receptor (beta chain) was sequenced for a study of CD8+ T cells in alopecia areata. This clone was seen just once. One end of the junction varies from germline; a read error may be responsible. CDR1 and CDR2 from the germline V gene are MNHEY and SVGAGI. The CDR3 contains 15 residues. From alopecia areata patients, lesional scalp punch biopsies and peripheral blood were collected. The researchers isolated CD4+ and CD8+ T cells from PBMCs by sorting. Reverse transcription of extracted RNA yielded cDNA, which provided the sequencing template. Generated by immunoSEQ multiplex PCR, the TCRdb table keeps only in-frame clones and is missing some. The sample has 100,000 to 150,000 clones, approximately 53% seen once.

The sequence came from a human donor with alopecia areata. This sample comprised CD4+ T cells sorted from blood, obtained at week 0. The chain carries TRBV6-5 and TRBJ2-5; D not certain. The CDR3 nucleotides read TGTGCCAGCAGTCACTCTATGAGACTCCAAGAGACCCAGTACTTC. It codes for CASSHSMRLQETQYF.